This T cell receptor (beta chain) was obtained from a study of blood T cell repertoires in COVID-19. About the research overall: Some COVID-19 samples were acute and others convalescent; all came from the United States, Italy and Spain. PBMCs, B-cell-depleted T cells, or T cells provided the cDNA or gDNA that made up the material.

Original analysis: Reference gene primer amplification yielded estimated nucleated cell counts. TCRdb keeps only in-frame clones here, not all; method: immunoSEQ multiplex PCR. V and J calls and clone size are copied from that table; D and trimming were computed from the DNA. The sample holds under 150,000 clones; about four fifths are singletons and the top ten take 8.5% to 10%. The CDR3 contains 13 residues. V lost 7 bases and J 8 bases, leaving 15 bases between the germline ends. Germline V gene sequence: CDR1 MNHEY, CDR2 SVGAGI. This clone was found once. Sequences were obtained from peripheral blood. The receptor comes from a man between 40 and 49 years old with active or convalescent COVID-19. The chain links TRBV6-5 to TRBJ1-5, with D hard to call. The chain's CDR3 is CASKDPLGEPQHF. DNA for the CDR3: TGTGCCAGCAAGGACCCGCTCGGGGAGCCCCAGCATTTT.